The rows below give T cell receptor beta chains drawn from one sample of a study of Graves' ophthalmopathy and Graves' hyperthyroidism. MiXCR, run by TCRdb on the multiplex PCR reads, gives a single entry per CDR3 protein. The top ten clones hold 40% to 55% of a sample with almost 750,000 distinct CDR3 sequences, 40% of them seen once. Material for sequencing was peripheral blood. The receptors shown here come from an adult man with Graves' ophthalmopathy. Each CDR3 is given with its conserved first and last residue. The order of the fields is clone size, V gene, D gene, J gene, CDR3 protein, CDR3 DNA. A D gene is named only where the DNA matches it firmly. Part of the rows lack a size; the others show once, few, many or a class for expanded clones.

abundance: many
v_gene: TRBV2
d_gene: NA
j_gene: TRBJ2-5
CDR3aa: CASSVWETQYF
CDR3nt: TGTGCCAGCAGTGTGTGGGAGACCCAGTACTTC

abundance: many
v_gene: TRBV13
d_gene: NA
j_gene: TRBJ1-4
CDR3aa: CASSLGGTTNEKLFF
CDR3nt: TGTGCCAGCAGCTTAGGGGGGACAACTAATGAAAAACTGTTTTTT

abundance: NA
v_gene: TRBV27
d_gene: NA
j_gene: TRBJ2-7
CDR3aa: CASSTRTVPHEQYF
CDR3nt: TGTGCCAGCAGTACCAGGACAGTTCCCCACGAGCAGTACTTC

abundance: many
v_gene: TRBV24-1
d_gene: TRBD1
j_gene: TRBJ2-5
CDR3aa: CATSTRGQIQETQYF
CDR3nt: TGTGCCACCAGCACACGGGGACAGATCCAAGAGACCCAGTACTTC

abundance: NA
v_gene: TRBV10-2
d_gene: NA
j_gene: TRBJ1-4
CDR3aa: CASSEQGRDEKLFF
CDR3nt: TGCGCCAGCAGTGAACAGGGTAGAGATGAAAAACTGTTTTTT

abundance: NA
v_gene: TRBV20-1
d_gene: TRBD1
j_gene: TRBJ2-5
CDR3aa: CSARTGTVQETQYF
CDR3nt: TGCAGTGCTAGAACCGGGACAGTCCAAGAGACCCAGTACTTC

abundance: NA
v_gene: TRBV20-1
d_gene: NA
j_gene: TRBJ2-7
CDR3aa: CSARDPGVSSYEQYF
CDR3nt: TGCAGTGCTAGAGATCCCGGCGTGAGCTCCTACGAGCAGTACTTC

abundance: few
v_gene: TRBV20-1
d_gene: TRBD1
j_gene: TRBJ1-1
CDR3aa: CSAKGRDRPPEAFF
CDR3nt: TGCAGTGCCAAGGGGCGGGACAGGCCTCCTGAAGCTTTCTTT

abundance: many
v_gene: TRBV29-1
d_gene: NA
j_gene: TRBJ1-5
CDR3aa: CSVVFGEGQPQHF
CDR3nt: TGCAGCGTTGTGTTTGGGGAGGGCCAGCCCCAGCATTTT

abundance: NA
v_gene: TRBV20-1
d_gene: NA
j_gene: TRBJ1-5
CDR3aa: CSAIKTDYSNQPQHF
CDR3nt: TGCAGTGCTATTAAAACAGACTATAGCAATCAGCCCCAGCATTTT

abundance: NA
v_gene: TRBV24-1
d_gene: TRBD1
j_gene: TRBJ1-6
CDR3aa: CASSVPGQGPPLHF
CDR3nt: TGTGCCAGCAGTGTCCCGGGACAGGGACCACCCCTCCACTTT

abundance: once
v_gene: TRBV25-1
d_gene: NA
j_gene: TRBJ2-2
CDR3aa: CASSLFFQGLTGELFF
CDR3nt: TGTGCCAGCAGTTTATTTTTCCAGGGGCTGACCGGGGAGCTGTTTTTT

abundance: NA
v_gene: TRBV29-1
d_gene: TRBD2
j_gene: TRBJ2-2
CDR3aa: CSATVLAGSNTGELFF
CDR3nt: TGCAGCGCTACCGTACTAGCGGGCTCGAACACCGGGGAGCTGTTTTTT

abundance: NA
v_gene: TRBV11-2
d_gene: TRBD1
j_gene: TRBJ2-5
CDR3aa: CASSSPLDRDQETQYF
CDR3nt: TGTGCCAGCAGCTCCCCCTTGGACAGGGATCAGGAGACCCAGTACTTC

abundance: NA
v_gene: TRBV29-1
d_gene: NA
j_gene: TRBJ2-7
CDR3aa: CSVYGPYPPYEQYF
CDR3nt: TGCAGCGTCTACGGGCCCTACCCACCCTACGAGCAGTACTTC

abundance: many
v_gene: TRBV2
d_gene: NA
j_gene: TRBJ2-5
CDR3aa: CASSEGRVETQYF
CDR3nt: TGTGCCAGCAGTGAAGGCAGGGTTGAGACCCAGTACTTC

abundance: NA
v_gene: TRBV7-9
d_gene: TRBD2
j_gene: TRBJ2-7
CDR3aa: CASPSRSSGLGIYEQYF
CDR3nt: TGTGCCAGCCCGAGCCGGAGCTCGGGACTAGGGATCTACGAGCAGTACTTC

abundance: NA
v_gene: TRBV24-1
d_gene: NA
j_gene: TRBJ1-2
CDR3aa: CAPTYGYTF
CDR3nt: TGTGCCCCCACCTATGGCTACACCTTC

abundance: NA
v_gene: TRBV12-3/TRBV12-4
d_gene: NA
j_gene: TRBJ1-2
CDR3aa: CASSSTLLYYGYTF
CDR3nt: TGTGCCAGCAGTTCTACACTGCTTTACTATGGCTACACCTTC

abundance: few
v_gene: TRBV20-1
d_gene: NA
j_gene: TRBJ2-5
CDR3aa: CSARDRVRLETQYF
CDR3nt: TGCAGTGCTAGAGACAGGGTGAGGTTAGAGACCCAGTACTTC

abundance: few
v_gene: TRBV20-1
d_gene: NA
j_gene: TRBJ2-7
CDR3aa: CSARVGFGGISYEQYF
CDR3nt: TGCAGTGCTAGAGTAGGTTTTGGGGGCATTAGCTACGAGCAGTACTTC

abundance: many
v_gene: TRBV5-1
d_gene: TRBD1
j_gene: TRBJ1-6
CDR3aa: CASSFRDRANSPLHF
CDR3nt: TGCGCCAGCAGCTTCCGGGACAGGGCTAATTCACCCCTCCACTTT

abundance: many
v_gene: TRBV10-2
d_gene: NA
j_gene: TRBJ1-2
CDR3aa: CASSESVTGWSGYTF
CDR3nt: TGCGCCAGCAGTGAGTCAGTCACAGGGTGGAGTGGCTACACCTTC

abundance: NA
v_gene: TRBV20-1
d_gene: NA
j_gene: TRBJ1-6
CDR3aa: CSARDDERNNNSPLHF
CDR3nt: TGCAGTGCTAGAGATGATGAACGGAATAATAATTCACCCCTCCACTTT

abundance: few
v_gene: TRBV7-9
d_gene: TRBD2
j_gene: TRBJ2-2
CDR3aa: CASSATSGRSPGELFF
CDR3nt: TGTGCCAGCAGCGCGACTAGCGGGAGAAGTCCCGGGGAGCTGTTTTTT

abundance: few
v_gene: TRBV2
d_gene: NA
j_gene: TRBJ1-4
CDR3aa: CASKRGTRGEKLFF
CDR3nt: TGTGCCAGCAAAAGGGGGACCCGGGGGGAAAAACTGTTTTTT

abundance: NA
v_gene: TRBV11-2
d_gene: TRBD1
j_gene: TRBJ2-6
CDR3aa: CASSQQGGSGANVLTF
CDR3nt: TGTGCCAGCAGCCAACAGGGGGGATCTGGGGCCAACGTCCTGACTTTC

abundance: once
v_gene: TRBV25-1
d_gene: TRBD1
j_gene: TRBJ1-5
CDR3aa: CASSLWDRGLGRPQHF
CDR3nt: TGTGCCAGCAGTTTATGGGACAGGGGACTCGGTCGGCCCCAGCATTTT

abundance: NA
v_gene: TRBV15
d_gene: NA
j_gene: TRBJ1-2
CDR3aa: CATSRGSGYPSPYGYTF
CDR3nt: TGTGCCACCAGCAGAGGGTCAGGGTATCCATCGCCCTATGGCTACACCTTC